The source of this T cell receptor beta chain is a study of blood T cell repertoires in COVID-19. V lost 5 bases, J lost 5 bases, and 6 bases stayed unmatched. The length of the CDR3 is 16 residues. Per the germline V gene, CDR1 is SEHNR and CDR2 is FQNEAQ (reference sequence). Assay: immunoSEQ multiplex PCR; the TCRdb copy retains only in-frame clones and omits some. Of 250,000 to 400,000 clones listed, 85% to 90% are singletons. This clone was counted only a few times. The origin of this receptor is a woman between 25 and 40 years old with COVID-19, enrolled during active disease. Input material: peripheral blood. The rearrangement uses TRBV7-9 and TRBJ1-6; 10 bases line up with TRBD1. CDR3 DNA: TGTGCCAGCAGCACTTCGACAGGGGGCGATAATTCACCCCTCCACTTT. It codes for CASSTSTGGDNSPLHF. The full variable domain, completed using reference TRBV7-9 and TRBJ1-6, is DTGVSQNPRHKITKRGQNVTFRCDPISEHNRLYWYRQTLGQGPEFLTYFQNEAQLEKSRLLSDRFSAERPKGSFSTLEIQRTEQGDSAMYLCASSTSTGGDNSPLHFGNGTRLTVT.